This T cell receptor beta chain stems from a study of T cells in Graves' hyperthyroidism and ophthalmopathy. Notes on the study in general: Most expanded thyroid clonotypes above 0.001 also appeared in blood. A 13 V-J signature model discriminated ophthalmopathy versus stable hyperthyroidism.

The TCR beta CDR3 regions underwent amplification using RNA transcripts as the source. Primed by the HTBI set, a first-round RT-PCR was run on the TCR CDR3. TCRdb reprocessed the multiplex PCR reads via MiXCR and lists one record per CDR3 protein. The data show fewer than 650,000 distinct CDR3 sequences, with 40% to 50% seen just once and about 45% held by the top ten. Exclusion of a patient resulted from uncontrolled infection, other autoimmune disease, pregnancy or lactation. Diagnoses were made from clinical symptoms, serum measures (thyroxine and TRAb), thyroid ultrasound and orbital computed tomography. This clonotype was detected only a few times. Its target is unknown. The germline V gene encodes CDR1 MNHEY and CDR2 SMNVEV (reference sequence). The V end was cut by 4 bases, the J end by 0 bases, with 10 bases between. The CDR3 sequence is 16 residues long.

The sample consisted of peripheral blood or thyroid tissue (not recorded which). V gene TRBV27 combines with J gene TRBJ1-6; D is possibly TRBD1 (5 bases). The source is an adult woman with Graves' disease, either hyperthyroidism or ophthalmopathy (not recorded which). The CDR3: CASSSPGSSYNSPLHF. The CDR3 DNA reads as TGTGCCAGCAGTTCCCCAGGGAGCTCCTATAATTCACCCCTCCACTTT.